These T cell receptor beta chains were read from a single sample in a study of T cell responses to AZD1222 COVID-19 vaccine. TCRdb keeps only in-frame clones here, not all; method: immunoSEQ multiplex PCR. Of roughly 120,000 clones listed, 70% to 90% were seen once; the top ten hold 6.2%. The sequencing used peripheral blood, collected on day 0 of AZD1222 vaccination. The receptor set was obtained from an adult in good health. Each CDR3 is given with its conserved first and last residue. D genes are given only for firm matches. Clone sizes are given selectively: once, few, many, or a class where the clone is expanded.

- | TRBJ2-1 | TRBV10-3 | - | CAIRADSYNEQFF | TGTGCCATCAGGGCGGACTCCTACAATGAGCAGTTCTTC
- | TRBJ1-2 | TRBV7-9 | - | CASSSERGGYTF | TGTGCCAGCAGCTCGGAGCGGGGGGGCTACACCTTC
- | TRBJ1-1 | TRBV3-1/TRBV3-2 | - | CASSPGAEAFF | TGTGCCAGCAGCCCAGGGGCTGAAGCTTTCTTT
- | TRBJ2-4 | TRBV11-2 | - | CASSPTELGAKNIQYF | TGTGCCAGCAGCCCCACAGAATTGGGGGCCAAAAACATTCAGTACTTC
- | TRBJ2-3 | TRBV11-3 | TRBD2 | CASSLVLSGGADTQYF | TGTGCCAGCAGCTTAGTGCTTAGCGGGGGTGCAGATACGCAGTATTTT
- | TRBJ2-7 | TRBV28 | - | CASSFLGSSYEQYF | TGTGCCAGCAGTTTTCTTGGGAGCTCCTACGAGCAGTACTTC
- | TRBJ1-3 | TRBV7-8 | - | CASSPSLGNTIYF | TGTGCCAGCAGCCCATCATTGGGAAACACCATATATTTT
once | TRBJ1-1 | TRBV5-1 | - | CASSLFSGPNEAFF | TGCGCCAGCAGCTTGTTCTCGGGGCCTAATGAAGCTTTCTTT
- | TRBJ2-2 | TRBV27 | - | CASSLAKGTGELFF | TGTGCCAGCAGTTTAGCAAAGGGGACCGGGGAGCTGTTTTTT
few | TRBJ1-1 | TRBV29-1 | TRBD1 | CSARQGAANTEAFF | TGCAGCGCTCGACAGGGGGCGGCGAACACTGAAGCTTTCTTT
- | TRBJ1-4 | TRBV12-3/TRBV12-4 | TRBD1 | CASSPDRWGLFF | TGTGCCAGCAGCCCGGACAGGTGGGGACTGTTTTTT
- | TRBJ1-6 | TRBV10-3 | - | CAIRQGENSPLHF | TGTGCCATCAGACAGGGTGAGAATTCACCCCTCCACTTT